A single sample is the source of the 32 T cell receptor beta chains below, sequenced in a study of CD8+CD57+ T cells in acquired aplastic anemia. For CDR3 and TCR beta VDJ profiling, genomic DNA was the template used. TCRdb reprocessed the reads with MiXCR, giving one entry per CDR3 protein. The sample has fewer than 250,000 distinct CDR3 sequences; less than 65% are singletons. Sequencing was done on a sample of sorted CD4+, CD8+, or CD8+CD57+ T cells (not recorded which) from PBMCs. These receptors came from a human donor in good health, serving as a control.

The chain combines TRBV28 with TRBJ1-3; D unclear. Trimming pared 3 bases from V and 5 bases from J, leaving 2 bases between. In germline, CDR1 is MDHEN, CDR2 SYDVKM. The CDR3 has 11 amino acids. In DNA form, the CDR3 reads TGTGCCAGCAGTTTCAGAAACACCATATATTTT. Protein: CASSFRNTIYF. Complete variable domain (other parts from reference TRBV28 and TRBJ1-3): DVKVTQSSRYLVKRTGEKVFLECVQDMDHENMFWYRQDPGLGLRLIYFSYDVKMKEKGDIPEGYSVSREKKERFSLILESASTNQTSMYLCASSFRNTIYFGEGSWLTVV.

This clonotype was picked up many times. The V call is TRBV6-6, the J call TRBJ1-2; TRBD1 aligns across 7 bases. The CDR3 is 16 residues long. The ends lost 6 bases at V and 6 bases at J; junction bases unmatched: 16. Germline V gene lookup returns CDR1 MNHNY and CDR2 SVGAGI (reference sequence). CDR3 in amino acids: CASRKPTGAVGNGYTF. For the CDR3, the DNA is TGTGCCAGCAGAAAACCTACAGGGGCAGTCGGGAATGGCTACACCTTC.

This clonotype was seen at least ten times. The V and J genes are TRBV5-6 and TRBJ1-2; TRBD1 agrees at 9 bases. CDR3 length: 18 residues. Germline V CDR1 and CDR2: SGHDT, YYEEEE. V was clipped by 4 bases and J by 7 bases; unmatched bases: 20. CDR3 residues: CASSQDRGGGLAGGGYTF. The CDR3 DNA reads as TGTGCCAGCAGCCAGGACAGGGGAGGAGGACTAGCAGGGGGTGGCTACACCTTC.

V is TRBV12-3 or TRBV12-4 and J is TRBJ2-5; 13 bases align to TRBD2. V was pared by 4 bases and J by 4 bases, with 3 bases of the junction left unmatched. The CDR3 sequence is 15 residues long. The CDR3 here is CASSSTSGRAETQYF. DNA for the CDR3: TGTGCCAGCAGTTCCACTAGCGGGAGGGCAGAGACCCAGTACTTC.

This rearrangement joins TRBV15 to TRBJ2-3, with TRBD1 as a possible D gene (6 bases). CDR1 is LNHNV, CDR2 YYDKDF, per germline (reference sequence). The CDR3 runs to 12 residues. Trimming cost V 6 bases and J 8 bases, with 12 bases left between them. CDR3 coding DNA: TGTGCCACCAGTGCCACAGGGCCTACGCAGTATTTT. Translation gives CATSATGPTQYF.

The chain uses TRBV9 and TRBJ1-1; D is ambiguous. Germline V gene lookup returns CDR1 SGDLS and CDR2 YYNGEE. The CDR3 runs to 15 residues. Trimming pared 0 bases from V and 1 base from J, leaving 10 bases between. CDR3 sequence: CASSVGPTENTEAFF. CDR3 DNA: TGTGCCAGCAGCGTAGGACCTACAGAGAACACTGAAGCTTTCTTT.

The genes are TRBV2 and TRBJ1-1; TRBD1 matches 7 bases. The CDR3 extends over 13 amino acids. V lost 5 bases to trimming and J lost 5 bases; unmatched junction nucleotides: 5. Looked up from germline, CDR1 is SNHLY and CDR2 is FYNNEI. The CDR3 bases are TGTGCCAGCAGTAACAGGGGTATGACTGAAGCTTTCTTT. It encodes CASSNRGMTEAFF.

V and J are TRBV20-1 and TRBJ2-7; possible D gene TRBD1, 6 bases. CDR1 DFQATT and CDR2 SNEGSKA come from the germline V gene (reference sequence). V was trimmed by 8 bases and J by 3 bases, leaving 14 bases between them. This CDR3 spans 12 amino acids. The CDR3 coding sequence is TGCAGTATCACCAAACAGGGCTACGAGCAGTACTTC. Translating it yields CSITKQGYEQYF.

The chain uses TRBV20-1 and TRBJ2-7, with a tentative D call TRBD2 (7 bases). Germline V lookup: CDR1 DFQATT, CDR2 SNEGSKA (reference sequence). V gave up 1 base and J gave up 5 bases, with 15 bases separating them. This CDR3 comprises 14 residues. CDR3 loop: CSARGERGADEQYF. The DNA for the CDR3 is TGCAGTGCTAGAGGGGAACGGGGGGCGGACGAGCAGTACTTC.

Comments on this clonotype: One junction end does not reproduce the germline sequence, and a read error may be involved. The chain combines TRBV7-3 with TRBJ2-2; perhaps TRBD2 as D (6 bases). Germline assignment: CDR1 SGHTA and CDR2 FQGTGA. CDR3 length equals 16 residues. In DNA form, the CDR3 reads TGTGCCAGCAGCAAAGACGGGGGTACGAAAACCGGGGAGCTGTTTTTT. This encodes CASSKDGGTKTGELFF.

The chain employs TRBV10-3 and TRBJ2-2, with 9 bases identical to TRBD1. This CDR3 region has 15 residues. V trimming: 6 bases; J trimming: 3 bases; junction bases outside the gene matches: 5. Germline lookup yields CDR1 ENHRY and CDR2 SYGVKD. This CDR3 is CAIRAGTGHTGELFF. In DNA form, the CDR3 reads TGTGCCATCAGGGCCGGGACAGGGCACACCGGGGAGCTGTTTTTT.

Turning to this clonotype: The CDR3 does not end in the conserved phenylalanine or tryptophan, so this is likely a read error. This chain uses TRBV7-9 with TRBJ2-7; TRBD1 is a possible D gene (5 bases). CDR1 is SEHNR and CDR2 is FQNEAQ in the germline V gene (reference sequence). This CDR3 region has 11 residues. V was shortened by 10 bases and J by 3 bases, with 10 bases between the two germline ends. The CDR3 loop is CATDSHYEQYS. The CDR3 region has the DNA TGTGCCACCGACAGCCACTACGAGCAGTACTCC.

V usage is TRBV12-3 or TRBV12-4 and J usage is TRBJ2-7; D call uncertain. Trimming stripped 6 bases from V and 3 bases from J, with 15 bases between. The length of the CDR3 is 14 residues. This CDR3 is CASSQGPAIYEQYF. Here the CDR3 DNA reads TGTGCCAGCAGCCAAGGACCGGCAATCTACGAGCAGTACTTC.

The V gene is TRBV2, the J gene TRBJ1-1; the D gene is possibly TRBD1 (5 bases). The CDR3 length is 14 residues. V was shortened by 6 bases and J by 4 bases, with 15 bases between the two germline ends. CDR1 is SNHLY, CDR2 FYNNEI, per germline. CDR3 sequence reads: CASSGTSGGTEAFF. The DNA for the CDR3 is TGTGCCAGCAGCGGGACTAGCGGGGGCACTGAAGCTTTCTTT.

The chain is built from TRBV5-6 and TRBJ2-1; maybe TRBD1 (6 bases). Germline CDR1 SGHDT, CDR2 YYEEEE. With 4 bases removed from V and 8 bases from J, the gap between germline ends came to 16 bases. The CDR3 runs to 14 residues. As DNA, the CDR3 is TGTGCCAGCAGCCGTACCAGGGGACGGGATGAGCAGTTCTTC. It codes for CASSRTRGRDEQFF.

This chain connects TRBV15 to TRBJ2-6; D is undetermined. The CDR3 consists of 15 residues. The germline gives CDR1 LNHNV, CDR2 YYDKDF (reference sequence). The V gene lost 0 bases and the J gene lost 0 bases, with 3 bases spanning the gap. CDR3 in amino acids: CATSRDDSGANVLTF. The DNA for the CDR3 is TGTGCCACCAGCAGAGATGACTCTGGGGCCAACGTCCTGACTTTC.

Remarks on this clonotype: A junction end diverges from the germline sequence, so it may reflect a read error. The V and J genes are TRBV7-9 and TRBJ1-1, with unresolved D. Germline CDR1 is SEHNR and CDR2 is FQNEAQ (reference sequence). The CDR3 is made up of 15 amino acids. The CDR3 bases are TGTGCCAGCAGCTTATGGGTAGGGATGAGCACTGAAACTTTCTTT. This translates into CASSLWVGMSTETFF.

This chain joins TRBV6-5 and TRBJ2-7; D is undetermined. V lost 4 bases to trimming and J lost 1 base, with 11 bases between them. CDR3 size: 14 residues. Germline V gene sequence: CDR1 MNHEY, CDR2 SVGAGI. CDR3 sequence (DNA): TGTGCCAGCAGTTCCAACAGACCTTCCTACGAGCAGTACTTC. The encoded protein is CASSSNRPSYEQYF.

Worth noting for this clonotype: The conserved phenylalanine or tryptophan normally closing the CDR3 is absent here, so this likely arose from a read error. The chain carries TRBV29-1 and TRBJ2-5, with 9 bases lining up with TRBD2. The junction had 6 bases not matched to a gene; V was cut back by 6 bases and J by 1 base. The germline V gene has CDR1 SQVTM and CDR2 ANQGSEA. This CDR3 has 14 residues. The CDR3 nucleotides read TGCAGCGTCGCGGGAGGGGGAGGCCAAGAGACCCAGTACGTC. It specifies CSVAGGGGQETQYV.

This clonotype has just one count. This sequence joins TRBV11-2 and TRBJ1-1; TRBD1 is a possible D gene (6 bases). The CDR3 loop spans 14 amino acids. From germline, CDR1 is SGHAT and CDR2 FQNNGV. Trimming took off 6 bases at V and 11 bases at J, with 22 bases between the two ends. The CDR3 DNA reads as TGTGCCAGCAGTTACAGGACAGAAGCCTTGGGTGCTTTCTTT. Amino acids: CASSYRTEALGAFF.

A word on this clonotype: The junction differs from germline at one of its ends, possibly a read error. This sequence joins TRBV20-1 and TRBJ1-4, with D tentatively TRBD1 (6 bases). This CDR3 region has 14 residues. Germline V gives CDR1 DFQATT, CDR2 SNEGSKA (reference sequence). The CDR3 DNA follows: TGCAGTGCTAGAGAAGGGGGGCGGGATGAAAAACTGTTCTTT. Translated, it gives CSAREGGRDEKLFF.

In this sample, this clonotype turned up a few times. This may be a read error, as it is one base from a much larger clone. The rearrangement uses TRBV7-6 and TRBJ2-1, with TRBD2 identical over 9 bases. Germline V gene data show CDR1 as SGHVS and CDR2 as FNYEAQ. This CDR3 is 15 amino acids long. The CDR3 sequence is CASSPGLASYDEQFF. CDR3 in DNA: TGTGCCAGCAGCCCAGGACTAGCGTCCTACGATGAGCAGTTCTTC.

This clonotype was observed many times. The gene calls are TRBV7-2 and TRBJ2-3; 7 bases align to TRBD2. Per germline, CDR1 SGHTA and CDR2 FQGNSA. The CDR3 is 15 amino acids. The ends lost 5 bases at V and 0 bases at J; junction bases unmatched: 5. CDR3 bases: TGTGCCAGCAGCGGGGACTATTTGAGCACAGATACGCAGTATTTT. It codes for CASSGDYLSTDTQYF.

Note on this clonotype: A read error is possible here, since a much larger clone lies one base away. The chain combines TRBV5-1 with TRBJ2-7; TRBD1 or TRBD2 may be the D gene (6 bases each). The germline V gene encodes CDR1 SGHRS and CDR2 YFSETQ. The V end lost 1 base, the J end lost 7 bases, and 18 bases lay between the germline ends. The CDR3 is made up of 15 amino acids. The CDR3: CASSLRGDSYNEQYF. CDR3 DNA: TGCGCCAGCAGCTTGAGGGGGGACTCCTACAATGAGCAGTACTTC.

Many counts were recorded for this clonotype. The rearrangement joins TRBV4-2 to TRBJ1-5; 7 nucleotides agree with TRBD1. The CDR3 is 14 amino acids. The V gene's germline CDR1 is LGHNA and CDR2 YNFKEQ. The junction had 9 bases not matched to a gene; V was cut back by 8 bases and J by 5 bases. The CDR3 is CASQGQLGDQPQHF. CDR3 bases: TGTGCCAGCCAGGGACAGTTAGGGGATCAGCCCCAGCATTTT.

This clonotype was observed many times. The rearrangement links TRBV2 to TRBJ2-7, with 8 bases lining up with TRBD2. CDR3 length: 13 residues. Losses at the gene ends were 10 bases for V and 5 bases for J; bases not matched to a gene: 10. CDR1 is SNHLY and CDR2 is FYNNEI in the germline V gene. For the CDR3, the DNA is TGTGCCACCCGGACTAGCCTCAAGGACGAGCAGTACTTC. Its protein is CATRTSLKDEQYF.

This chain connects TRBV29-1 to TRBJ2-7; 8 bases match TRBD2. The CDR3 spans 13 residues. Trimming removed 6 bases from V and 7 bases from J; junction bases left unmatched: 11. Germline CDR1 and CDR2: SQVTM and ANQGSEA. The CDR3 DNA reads TGCAGCGTCGCTCAGGGACTAGGGAGTGAGCAGTACTTC. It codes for CSVAQGLGSEQYF.

CDR3: CASMDWDTDTQYF. The CDR3 DNA follows: TGTGCCAGCATGGACTGGGACACAGATACGCAGTATTTT. This chain joins TRBV2 and TRBJ2-3, with D tentatively TRBD2 (5 bases). Germline V gene sequence: CDR1 SNHLY, CDR2 FYNNEI. The ends were cut back, 7 bases at V and 2 bases at J, with 10 bases in the middle. This CDR3 has 13 residues.

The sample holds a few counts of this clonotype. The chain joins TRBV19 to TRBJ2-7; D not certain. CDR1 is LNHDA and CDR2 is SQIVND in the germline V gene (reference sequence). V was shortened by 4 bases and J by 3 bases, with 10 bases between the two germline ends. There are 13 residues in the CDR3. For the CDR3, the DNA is TGTGCCAGTAGTAGAGGACCAGTCTACGAGCAGTACTTC. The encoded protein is CASSRGPVYEQYF.

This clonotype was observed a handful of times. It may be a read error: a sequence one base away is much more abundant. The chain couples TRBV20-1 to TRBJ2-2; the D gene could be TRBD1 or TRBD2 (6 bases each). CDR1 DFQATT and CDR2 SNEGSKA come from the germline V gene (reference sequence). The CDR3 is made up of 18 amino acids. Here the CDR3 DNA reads TGCAGTGCTATCCCCAAGAACCGCGGGACACCGAACACCGGGGAGCCGTTTTTT. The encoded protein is CSAIPKNRGTPNTGEPFF.

Here the CDR3 DNA reads TGTGCCAGCAGCCCAGGGACTCCAGATACGCAGTATTTT. As protein: CASSPGTPDTQYF. V and J are TRBV7-3 and TRBJ2-3, with D possibly being TRBD2 (6 bases). The CDR3 loop spans 13 amino acids. V was shortened by 5 bases and J by 4 bases, with 10 bases between the two germline ends. The germline V gene encodes CDR1 SGHTA and CDR2 FQGTGA.

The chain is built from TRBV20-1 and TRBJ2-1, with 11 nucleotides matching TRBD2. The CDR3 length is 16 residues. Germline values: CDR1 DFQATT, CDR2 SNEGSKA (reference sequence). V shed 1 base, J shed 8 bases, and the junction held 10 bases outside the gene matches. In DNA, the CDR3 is TGCAGTGCTAGAGTCTTGGCTAGCGGGGGGCTACATGAGCAGTTCTTC. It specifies CSARVLASGGLHEQFF.